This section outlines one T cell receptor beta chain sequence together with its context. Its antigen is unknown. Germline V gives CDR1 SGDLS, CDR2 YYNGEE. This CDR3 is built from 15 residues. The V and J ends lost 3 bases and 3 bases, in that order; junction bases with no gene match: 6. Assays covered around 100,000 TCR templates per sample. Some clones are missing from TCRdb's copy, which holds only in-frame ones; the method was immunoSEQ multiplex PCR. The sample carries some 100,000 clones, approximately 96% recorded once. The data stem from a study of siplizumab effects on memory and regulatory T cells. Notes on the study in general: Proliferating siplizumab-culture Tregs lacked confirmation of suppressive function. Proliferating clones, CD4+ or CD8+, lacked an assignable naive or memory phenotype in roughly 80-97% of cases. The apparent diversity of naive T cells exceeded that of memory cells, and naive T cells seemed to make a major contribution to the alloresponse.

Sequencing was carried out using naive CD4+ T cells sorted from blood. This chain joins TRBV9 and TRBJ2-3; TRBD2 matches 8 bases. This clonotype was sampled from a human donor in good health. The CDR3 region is CASSGLSGATDTQYF. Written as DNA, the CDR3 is TGTGCCAGCAGCGGACTTAGCGGGGCGACAGATACGCAGTATTTT.